This is a list of T cell receptor beta chains from one sample in a study of cytomegalovirus exposure and HLA in healthy donors. The table came from immunoSEQ multiplex PCR; TCRdb's copy has only in-frame clones and leaves some out. The table has 160,000 or so clones, approximately 80% seen once; the top ten hold approximately 4.5%. The sequencing input was PBMCs. Receptors were obtained from a man aged 25 to 40 in good health and CMV-seronegative. CDR3s include the opening cysteine and the closing phenylalanine or tryptophan. The order of the fields is CDR3 DNA, CDR3 protein, clone size, J gene, V gene, D gene. D genes are given only for firm matches. Only part of the rows carry a size: once, few, many, or a class if the clone is expanded.

TGTGCCAGCAGTTTATGGCGGGAGGGGAACAATGAGCAGTTCTTC CASSLWREGNNEQFF - TRBJ2-1 TRBV28 TRBD2
TGTGCCACCAGCAGAGTACGGCAGGGGTCGGAGACCCAGTACTTC CATSRVRQGSETQYF - TRBJ2-5 TRBV15 -
TGCGCCAGCAGCGGGCTGGGGGGACAGTTGAACACTGAAGCTTTCTTT CASSGLGGQLNTEAFF many TRBJ1-1 TRBV5-1 TRBD1
TGTGCCAGCAGCTTGACCACAGGGGGGGAAACTGAAGCTTTCTTT CASSLTTGGETEAFF once TRBJ1-1 TRBV5-5 TRBD1
TGTGCCAGCAGTTTACGGGAGGGAGTCGCAGATACGCAGTATTTT CASSLREGVADTQYF few TRBJ2-3 TRBV27 TRBD2
TGTGCCAGCTCACAGGGGCCCGGCAATGAGCAGTTCTTC CASSQGPGNEQFF - TRBJ2-1 TRBV18 -
TGTGCCAGCAGTTTTCGCAGATACACCGGGGAGCTGTTTTTT CASSFRRYTGELFF - TRBJ2-2 TRBV28 -
TGTGCCAGCAGCTTAAACAGTCAAGAGACCCAGTACTTC CASSLNSQETQYF few TRBJ2-5 TRBV7-9 -
TGCGCCAGCAGCCAAGTGTCGCGGCGGGGGGCCAACAATGAGCAGTTCTTC CASSQVSRRGANNEQFF - TRBJ2-1 TRBV4-1 TRBD2
TGTGCCAGCAGTGGCGGGGGGGTGCAGTATTTT CASSGGGVQYF - TRBJ2-3 TRBV6-1 TRBD2
TGTGCCAGCAGGGGGTCGGGGGGGCGAGAGGCTTTCTTT CASRGSGGREAFF - TRBJ1-1 TRBV6-5 -
TGTGCCAGCAGCCCAAACGGTAGACTCGAGCAGTACTTC CASSPNGRLEQYF - TRBJ2-7 TRBV7-3 -
TGTGCCAGCAGCCCCGAGGGGGGGCAGACCCAGTACTTC CASSPEGGQTQYF - TRBJ2-5 TRBV7-2 -
TGTGCCCAGGGGGCAGGGCATAGCAATCAGCCCCAGCATTTT CAQGAGHSNQPQHF - TRBJ1-5 TRBV30 TRBD1
TGTGCCAGCAGCTTCCAGGCGGGGTCCCCGAGCACAGATACGCAGTATTTT CASSFQAGSPSTDTQYF - TRBJ2-3 TRBV13 -
TGTGCCAGCAGCTCCGGGCGGGTAACAGATACGCAGTATTTT CASSSGRVTDTQYF - TRBJ2-3 TRBV7-3 -
TGTGCCAGCAGTCCGGATCACAGAGCCTCTTACGAGCAGTACTTC CASSPDHRASYEQYF - TRBJ2-7 TRBV11-3 -
TGTGCCAGCAGTTCTTCCCGGAGACAGGGGGACGACGAGCAGTACTTC CASSSSRRQGDDEQYF - TRBJ2-7 TRBV27 TRBD1
TGTGCCATCAGTGAGTCGACGGGGAGCGGCCAGTACTTC CAISESTGSGQYF once TRBJ2-5 TRBV10-3 -
TGTGCCAGCAGCCTGGACTACACAGATACGCAGTATTTT CASSLDYTDTQYF - TRBJ2-3 TRBV2 -
TGTGCCAGCAGCTTCCAGGGGGCGGGAGAGACCCAGTACTTC CASSFQGAGETQYF few TRBJ2-5 TRBV6-5 TRBD1
TGTGCCAGCAGTTACGGGAGATACGCTAATGGCTACACCTTC CASSYGRYANGYTF - TRBJ1-2 TRBV6-6 -
TGTGCCAGCAGTTACGAGACAGGGGGGGGAGAGACCCAGTACTTC CASSYETGGGETQYF - TRBJ2-5 TRBV6-6 TRBD1
TGTGCCAGCAGTATCTTACAGGGTAGCACTGAAGCTTTCTTT CASSILQGSTEAFF - TRBJ1-1 TRBV28 -
TGTGCCAGCTCTACCCCAGGGGTGGCCGGGGAGCTGTTTTTT CASSTPGVAGELFF - TRBJ2-2 TRBV28 -
TGTGCCAGCAGCTTAGGCGGGGGGGTCGCGAATGAGCAGTTCTTC CASSLGGGVANEQFF few TRBJ2-1 TRBV7-6 TRBD2
TGTGCCAGCAGCTTAGACAGGGGCACCTACAATGAGCAGTTCTTC CASSLDRGTYNEQFF - TRBJ2-1 TRBV5-4 TRBD1
TGTGCCAGCAGCTACCGGGAGCAAGACGAGCAGTACTTC CASSYREQDEQYF - TRBJ2-7 TRBV7-9 -
TGTGCCAGCAGCTCCCCGGAGAGGGTGGGTAACAACGAGCAGTACTTC CASSSPERVGNNEQYF few TRBJ2-7 TRBV11-2 -
TGCGCCAGCAGTGAACGGTACGGGGAGCTGTTTTTT CASSERYGELFF - TRBJ2-2 TRBV10-2 -
TGTGCCAGCAGTTTGGGGAGGAACACTGAAGCTTTCTTT CASSLGRNTEAFF few TRBJ1-1 TRBV28 -
TGTGCCAGCTCACCACCGACTGGCCCCAAGACCCAGTACTTC CASSPPTGPKTQYF - TRBJ2-5 TRBV18 -
TGTGCCAGCAGTTCCACAGGAAACTATGGCTACACCTTC CASSSTGNYGYTF - TRBJ1-2 TRBV7-9 -
TGTGCCAGCAGTCCAATCCCCCCCTACGAGCAGTACTTC CASSPIPPYEQYF - TRBJ2-7 TRBV27 -
TGTGCCAGCAGCTTAACAGGGGCTGAGCAGTTCTTC CASSLTGAEQFF - TRBJ2-1 TRBV5-4 TRBD1
TGTGCCAGCAGCTATCCAGGACAGGACGTCCCAGAGGCGCAGTATTTT CASSYPGQDVPEAQYF - TRBJ2-3 TRBV6-6 TRBD1